Following are 25 T cell receptor beta chains from one sample sequenced in a study of OX40 agonist ivuxolimab in advanced cancers. The repertoire was sequenced with immunoSEQ multiplex PCR; TCRdb's copy has only in-frame clones and lacks some. The repertoire holds fewer than 70,000 clones, with around 86% as singletons. Material: CD4+ or CD8+ T cells sorted from blood, obtained in a trial of the OX40 agonist ivuxolimab. The receptors were sampled from an adult with an advanced solid tumor such as melanoma, head and neck, liver or kidney cancer.

This chain links TRBV5-6 with TRBJ1-5; D unclear. Germline V gives CDR1 SGHDT, CDR2 YYEEEE. The CDR3 has 13 amino acids. The V end was cut by 1 base, the J end by 9 bases, with 11 bases between. CDR3 DNA: TGTGCCAGCAGCTTGTTTGGGGAGTGGCCCCAGCATTTT. Translated: CASSLFGEWPQHF.

The chain has TRBV15 and TRBJ2-3; maybe TRBD1 (5 bases). Germline V CDR1 and CDR2: LNHNV, YYDKDF (reference sequence). This CDR3 is built from 14 residues. Trimming removed 5 bases from V and 2 bases from J, with 11 bases in between. In nucleotides, the CDR3 is TGTGCCACCAGCCAGGGTGTACACACAGATACGCAGTATTTT. Translation: CATSQGVHTDTQYF.

This clone has only a few counts. The chain employs TRBV27 and TRBJ2-7, with D perhaps given as TRBD1 or TRBD2 (5 bases each). There are 13 residues in the CDR3. The V end was cut by 5 bases, the J end by 2 bases, with 10 bases between. Germline values: CDR1 MNHEY, CDR2 SMNVEV (reference sequence). The CDR3: CASSRGTAYEQYF. The CDR3 coding sequence is TGTGCCAGCAGTCGAGGGACCGCCTACGAGCAGTACTTC.

The rearrangement links TRBV28 to TRBJ1-5, with D maybe TRBD1 (6 bases). CDR1 is MDHEN and CDR2 is SYDVKM in the germline V gene. The V end lost 7 bases, the J end lost 0 bases, and 13 bases lay between the germline ends. The CDR3 length is 15 residues. CDR3 bases: TGTGCCAGCACTATAGGGGGAACTAGCAATCAGCCCCAGCATTTT. As protein: CASTIGGTSNQPQHF.

The V and J genes are TRBV5-1 and TRBJ2-1; D is unresolved. CDR1 is SGHRS and CDR2 is YFSETQ in the germline V gene. V was trimmed by 4 bases and J by 5 bases, leaving 10 bases between them. The CDR3 covers 13 residues. DNA of the CDR3: TGCGCCAGCAGCCCCGACTTGAACAATGAGCAGTTCTTC. Translated, it gives CASSPDLNNEQFF.

The chain combines TRBV7-2 with TRBJ2-1; TRBD1 matches at 8 bases. CDR1 is SGHTA, CDR2 FQGNSA, per germline. The CDR3 sequence is 15 residues long. V lost 4 bases, J lost 3 bases, and 5 bases stayed unmatched. The CDR3 DNA is TGTGCCAGCAGCTCCACAGGGGGGCTCTACAATGAGCAGTTCTTC. Its translation: CASSSTGGLYNEQFF.

The chain recombines TRBV5-6 with TRBJ2-7; TRBD2 might be the D (5 bases). CDR1 and CDR2 from the germline V gene are SGHDT and YYEEEE. The V gene lost 4 bases and the J gene lost 7 bases, with 21 bases spanning the gap. The CDR3 sequence is 15 residues long. The CDR3 DNA follows: TGTGCCAGCAGCGGACGAGGTGGAGGCGCCGCAGAGCAGTACTTC. Protein: CASSGRGGGAAEQYF. The whole variable domain, filled in from reference TRBV5-6 and TRBJ2-7, reads DAGVTQSPTHLIKTRGQQVTLRCSPKSGHDTVSWYQQALGQGPQFIFQYYEEEERQRGNFPDRFSGHQFPNYSSELNVNALLLGDSALYLCASSGRGGGAAEQYFGPGTRLTVT.

A single count supports this clone. The genes are TRBV6-5 and TRBJ2-1, with no clear D. This CDR3 is built from 15 residues. The V end lost 0 bases, the J end lost 2 bases, and 8 bases lay between the germline ends. Germline CDR1 reads MNHEY; CDR2 reads SVGAGI. CDR3 nucleotides: TGTGCCAGCAGTTACTCATACGGTCCCTACAATGAGCAGTTCTTC. Residues: CASSYSYGPYNEQFF.

The table lists this clone with a few counts. The J gene is TRBJ1-2, the V gene TRBV5-6; D remains unclear. Germline loops: CDR1 SGHDT, CDR2 YYEEEE. V lost 3 bases and J 3 bases, leaving 6 bases between the germline ends. The CDR3 runs to 12 residues. The CDR3 loop reads CASSSGYYGYTF. In DNA, the CDR3 is TGTGCCAGCAGCTCCGGCTACTATGGCTACACCTTC. Drawing the rest from reference TRBV5-6 and TRBJ1-2, the complete variable domain is DAGVTQSPTHLIKTRGQQVTLRCSPKSGHDTVSWYQQALGQGPQFIFQYYEEEERQRGNFPDRFSGHQFPNYSSELNVNALLLGDSALYLCASSSGYYGYTFGSGTRLTVV.

The CDR3 spells CASKGDEGETQYF. The CDR3 bases are TGTGCCAGCAAGGGGGATGAAGGAGAGACCCAGTACTTC. The J gene is TRBJ2-5, the V gene TRBV6-1, with D possibly TRBD1 on 6 matching bases. The CDR3 has 13 residues. Germline CDR1 MNHNS, CDR2 SASEGT. Trimming pared 7 bases from V and 4 bases from J, leaving 13 bases between.

This rearrangement joins TRBV4-2 to TRBJ1-1; 7 nucleotides line up with TRBD1. The germline V gene encodes CDR1 LGHNA and CDR2 YNFKEQ. Losses at the gene ends were 4 bases for V and 3 bases for J; bases not matched to a gene: 2. The CDR3 is 13 amino acids. CDR3 sequence: CASSRGQYTEAFF. CDR3 DNA: TGTGCCAGCAGCCGGGGACAGTACACTGAAGCTTTCTTT.

The chain combines TRBV30 with TRBJ2-3; 12 bases match TRBD2. The germline gives CDR1 GTSNPN, CDR2 SVGIG (reference sequence). The CDR3 loop spans 17 amino acids. Unmatched junction bases numbered 7, after V lost 2 bases and J lost 1 base. DNA for the CDR3: TGTGCCTGGAGTAAAGGACTAGCGGGACCACGCACAGATACGCAGTATTTT. As protein: CAWSKGLAGPRTDTQYF.

This clone was recorded once. The rearrangement joins TRBV7-2 to TRBJ2-7; D uncertain. This CDR3 region has 12 residues. Trimming cost V 3 bases and J 0 bases, with 3 bases left between them. The germline V gene encodes CDR1 SGHTA and CDR2 FQGNSA. CDR3 nucleotide sequence: TGTGCCAGCAGCTTGCCCTCCTACGAGCAGTACTTC. It codes for CASSLPSYEQYF.

The V call is TRBV29-1, the J call TRBJ2-3, with 10 bases identical to TRBD1. The germline gives CDR1 SQVTM, CDR2 ANQGSEA. The V gene end was trimmed by 4 bases and the J gene end by 3 bases; junction bases not matched to a gene: 4. The CDR3 is made up of 14 amino acids. Here the CDR3 reads CSVARTGGTDTQYF. The CDR3 DNA follows: TGCAGCGTTGCGAGGACAGGGGGGACAGATACGCAGTATTTT.

This chain joins TRBV6-6 and TRBJ2-2, with D possibly TRBD2 on 5 matching bases. Trimming pared 8 bases from V and 0 bases from J, leaving 13 bases between. The CDR3 length is 15 residues. Germline V lookup: CDR1 MNHNY, CDR2 SVGAGI (reference sequence). The CDR3 bases are TGTGCCAGCGCCGGGCAGGACTCGAACACCGGGGAGCTGTTTTTT. Its protein is CASAGQDSNTGELFF.

The V gene is TRBV28, the J gene TRBJ2-5; a weak D match, TRBD2 (5 bases). There are 13 residues in the CDR3. Trimming left V 7 bases short and J 0 bases short, with 9 bases between. CDR1 is MDHEN, CDR2 SYDVKM, per germline. The CDR3 bases are TGTGCCAGCATGAAAGCGGACCAAGAGACCCAGTACTTC. Its protein product is CASMKADQETQYF.

The V and J genes are TRBV6-1 and TRBJ2-5, with D perhaps being TRBD1 or TRBD2 (5 bases each). The germline gives CDR1 MNHNS, CDR2 SASEGT. V shed 10 bases and J shed 1 base, with 19 bases lying between them. This CDR3 region has 15 residues. The CDR3 here is CATEPPGRPQETQYF. DNA for the CDR3: TGTGCCACCGAGCCCCCGGGACGGCCCCAAGAGACCCAGTACTTC.

The chain uses TRBV7-2 and TRBJ2-5; tentative D call: TRBD1 (5 bases). The germline V gene has CDR1 SGHTA and CDR2 FQGNSA. The ends were cut back, 1 base at V and 7 bases at J, with 16 bases in the middle. The CDR3 runs 15 residues. For the CDR3, the DNA is TGTGCCAGCAGCTTAGACAGGTCCACTGGCGGGACCCAGTACTTC. Protein: CASSLDRSTGGTQYF.

This clone is a singleton in its sample. The V and J genes are TRBV7-3 and TRBJ2-1; D remains unclear. The germline gives CDR1 SGHTA, CDR2 FQGTGA. CDR3 length equals 15 residues. V lost 2 bases and J 3 bases, leaving 11 bases between the germline ends. The CDR3 coding sequence is TGTGCCAGCAGCTTACACCGAACGAGCTACAATGAGCAGTTCTTC. It is translated as CASSLHRTSYNEQFF.

This clone was observed a handful of times. The chain is built from TRBV7-9 and TRBJ1-1; 7 bases match TRBD1. The CDR3 contains 12 residues. Trimming removed 4 bases from V and 10 bases from J; junction bases left unmatched: 6. Germline CDR1 SEHNR, CDR2 FQNEAQ (reference sequence). CDR3 loop: CASSSDRVAAFF. The CDR3 bases are TGTGCCAGCAGCTCCGACAGGGTAGCAGCTTTCTTT.

The chain joins TRBV6-6 to TRBJ2-7; D is unresolved. CDR1 and CDR2 from the germline V gene are MNHNY and SVGAGI (reference sequence). CDR3 length equals 13 residues. V lost 6 bases to trimming and J lost 8 bases, with 17 bases between them. As DNA, the CDR3 is TGTGCCAGCAGGACATCGGACCTAGAAAAGCAGTACTTC. The encoded protein is CASRTSDLEKQYF.

The chain carries TRBV29-1 and TRBJ1-4; D remains ambiguous. Trimming removed 5 bases at V and 2 bases at J, with 9 bases between. This CDR3 has 13 residues. The germline gives CDR1 SQVTM, CDR2 ANQGSEA. Here the CDR3 DNA reads TGCAGCGTTAAAGGGATCACTAATGAAAAACTGTTTTTT. This gives the protein CSVKGITNEKLFF.

The rearrangement uses TRBV6-6 and TRBJ1-1, with no clear D. Germline loops: CDR1 MNHNY, CDR2 SVGAGI (reference sequence). This CDR3 is 13 amino acids long. V was clipped by 3 bases and J by 0 bases, with 5 bases between them. This chain's CDR3 is CASSYQVNTEAFF. The CDR3 DNA reads as TGTGCCAGCAGTTATCAGGTGAACACTGAAGCTTTCTTT.

This clone was picked up one time. The chain is built from TRBV5-1 and TRBJ1-1; D possibly corresponds to TRBD1 (6 bases). Trimming cost V 3 bases and J 1 base, with 10 bases left between them. The CDR3 has 14 residues. From germline, CDR1 is SGHRS and CDR2 YFSETQ. CDR3 coding DNA: TGCGCCAGCAGCTACGGGACACGGAACACTGAAGCTTTCTTT. Encoded protein: CASSYGTRNTEAFF.

The chain combines TRBV19 with TRBJ2-7; 7 bases are shared with TRBD1. This CDR3 spans 14 amino acids. Germline loops: CDR1 LNHDA, CDR2 SQIVND (reference sequence). After removal of 3 bases from V and 6 bases from J, the junction contained 8 bases not matched to a gene. This chain's CDR3 is CASSMGVEGAEQYF. CDR3 nucleotides: TGTGCCAGTAGTATGGGGGTCGAGGGGGCCGAGCAGTACTTC.